Presented here are 21 T cell receptor beta chains from one specimen sequenced in a study of blood T cell repertoires in COVID-19. This table comes from immunoSEQ multiplex PCR, and its TCRdb copy is limited to in-frame clones, with some not included. The profile covers about 78,000 clones, with under 85% appearing a single time and about 10% taken by the ten largest. Sequencing was done on a sample of peripheral blood. The receptors originated from a human donor in a cohort sampled during active COVID-19.

The rearrangement joins TRBV6-4 to TRBJ2-1, with D perhaps TRBD1 (5 bases). V was cut by 3 bases and J by 8 bases, with 14 bases left in between. Germline CDR1 and CDR2: MRHNA and SNTAGT. This CDR3 has 14 amino acids. The CDR3 is CASSDGTGAHEQFF. The CDR3 DNA reads as TGTGCCAGCAGTGATGGAACTGGGGCCCATGAGCAGTTCTTC.

The J gene is TRBJ2-7, the V gene TRBV5-1; 8 bases agree with TRBD2. The CDR3 length is 13 residues. The ends lost 7 bases at V and 7 bases at J; junction bases unmatched: 10. CDR1 is SGHRS and CDR2 is YFSETQ in the germline V gene. CDR3 in amino acids: CASALAGVGEQYF. The CDR3 DNA reads as TGCGCCAGCGCCCTAGCGGGCGTTGGGGAGCAGTACTTC.

This chain uses TRBV27 with TRBJ1-2, with 7 nucleotides matching TRBD1. Germline assignment: CDR1 MNHEY and CDR2 SMNVEV (reference sequence). CDR3 length equals 13 residues. With V trimmed by 6 bases and J by 4 bases, 5 bases remained unmatched. The CDR3 sequence is CASSPRGVYGYTF. The CDR3 DNA sequence: TGTGCCAGCAGCCCCAGGGGGGTCTATGGCTACACCTTC.

This chain connects TRBV5-4 to TRBJ2-3; TRBD2 matches at 13 bases. CDR1 SGHNT and CDR2 YYREEE come from the germline V gene (reference sequence). The CDR3 contains 16 residues. V was pared by 2 bases and J by 5 bases, with 5 bases of the junction left unmatched. CDR3 sequence (DNA): TGTGCCAGCAGCTTACTAGCGGGGGGGTGGGAAGATACGCAGTATTTT. This translates into CASSLLAGGWEDTQYF.

V is TRBV4-3 and J is TRBJ1-2; the match to TRBD1 covers 7 bases. Germline assignment: CDR1 LGHNA and CDR2 YSLEER. This CDR3 region has 18 residues. Trimming removed 0 bases from V and 4 bases from J; junction bases left unmatched: 14. The chain's CDR3 is CASSQDVDRADDLYGYTF. The CDR3, as DNA: TGCGCCAGCAGCCAAGACGTAGACAGGGCGGATGACCTCTATGGCTACACCTTC.

This clone turned up a few times. The rearrangement uses TRBV28 and TRBJ1-1; the D gene is possibly TRBD1 (5 bases). V was pared by 5 bases and J by 5 bases, with 15 bases between. Germline V CDR1 and CDR2: MDHEN, SYDVKM. This CDR3 contains 14 residues. The CDR3 loop is CASSPGGGKTEAFF. DNA for the CDR3: TGTGCCAGCAGTCCGGGGGGTGGAAAAACTGAAGCTTTCTTT.

The chain recombines TRBV6-2 or TRBV6-3 with TRBJ2-3; D perhaps matches TRBD2 (6 bases). The CDR3 length is 15 residues. Germline V gene sequence: CDR1 MNHEY, CDR2 SVGEGT. Trimming cost V 3 bases and J 2 bases, with 12 bases left between them. CDR3 in amino acids: CASSYSPGDTDTQYF. The DNA for the CDR3 is TGTGCCAGCAGTTATTCCCCGGGAGACACAGATACGCAGTATTTT.

The genes are TRBV4-3 and TRBJ1-2, with 7 bases lining up with TRBD1. J lost 4 bases, V lost 0 bases, and 5 bases had no gene match. This CDR3 spans 15 amino acids. Germline values: CDR1 LGHNA, CDR2 YSLEER. This CDR3 reads CASSQEIGQVYGYTF. CDR3 DNA: TGCGCCAGCAGCCAAGAGATCGGACAGGTCTATGGCTACACCTTC.

V is TRBV30 and J is TRBJ1-4, with 8 bases aligning to TRBD1. From germline, CDR1 is GTSNPN and CDR2 SVGIG (reference sequence). Trimming took 3 bases from V and 7 from J; bases not matched to a gene: 10. The CDR3 totals 15 residues. This CDR3 reads CAWRDRDRGTEKLFF. The CDR3 region has the DNA TGTGCCTGGAGGGACAGGGACCGGGGGACTGAAAAACTGTTTTTT.

This rearrangement joins TRBV10-3 to TRBJ1-2, with D unclear. Germline CDR1 ENHRY, CDR2 SYGVKD. The CDR3 sequence is 14 residues long. The V gene lost 4 bases and the J gene lost 2 bases, with 11 bases spanning the gap. The CDR3 DNA reads TGTGCCATCAGTGGACCTCAGCGGAACTATGGCTACACCTTC. Protein: CAISGPQRNYGYTF.

The chain links TRBV2 to TRBJ2-7; tentative D call: TRBD1 (5 bases). Trimming removed 6 bases at V and 2 bases at J, with 8 bases between. Per germline, CDR1 SNHLY and CDR2 FYNNEI. This CDR3 region has 12 residues. In DNA form, the CDR3 reads TGTGCCAGCAGAGGCAGGGCCTACGAGCAGTACTTC. Protein sequence: CASRGRAYEQYF.

The J gene is TRBJ1-4, the V gene TRBV20-1; D is uncertain. The CDR3 spans 11 residues. CDR1 and CDR2 from the germline V gene are DFQATT and SNEGSKA (reference sequence). Trimming left V 5 bases short and J 9 bases short, with 10 bases between. This CDR3 is CSAPWAQKLFF. CDR3 coding DNA: TGCAGTGCTCCCTGGGCCCAAAAACTGTTTTTT.

This sequence joins TRBV15 and TRBJ1-1; 7 bases agree with TRBD1. Per the germline V gene, CDR1 is LNHNV and CDR2 is YYDKDF (reference sequence). The V gene end was trimmed by 4 bases and the J gene end by 8 bases; junction bases not matched to a gene: 13. The CDR3 totals 15 residues. CDR3 sequence (DNA): TGTGCCACCAGCACGACCGGGACAGCGACGAGAGAAGCTTTCTTT. Translated: CATSTTGTATREAFF.

This clone was detected only a few times. The chain employs TRBV30 and TRBJ2-3; 7 nucleotides agree with TRBD1. Germline CDR1 is GTSNPN and CDR2 is SVGIG (reference sequence). Trimming removed 3 bases from V and 3 bases from J; junction bases left unmatched: 6. The CDR3 is 14 amino acids. The CDR3 reads CAWRTGFGTDTQYF. The CDR3 DNA sequence: TGTGCCTGGAGGACAGGGTTTGGTACAGATACGCAGTATTTT.

The genes are TRBV4-2 and TRBJ2-7; 9 bases match TRBD1. Germline CDR1 LGHNA, CDR2 YNFKEQ. This CDR3 spans 16 amino acids. Losses at the gene ends were 4 bases for V and 1 base for J; bases not matched to a gene: 8. The CDR3, as DNA: TGTGCCAGCAGCCGCCCCGGGACAGGGACTTCCTACGAGCAGTACTTC. It specifies CASSRPGTGTSYEQYF.

The chain has TRBV3-1 (or the pseudogene TRBV3-2) and TRBJ1-2; TRBD1 aligns across 8 bases. The CDR3 is 15 residues long. Trimming at V came to 4 bases and at J to 2 bases, leaving 6 bases not matched to a gene. Looked up from germline, CDR1 is LGHDT and CDR2 is YNNKEL (reference sequence). CDR3 residues: CASSPQRTGNYGYTF. The CDR3 DNA follows: TGTGCCAGCAGCCCTCAAAGGACAGGGAACTATGGCTACACCTTC.

The chain's CDR3 is CASSPPDRVNYGYTF. CDR3 nucleotide sequence: TGTGCCAGCAGTCCCCCGGACAGGGTGAACTATGGCTACACCTTC. This chain joins TRBV28 and TRBJ1-2; TRBD1 agrees at 8 bases. The length of the CDR3 is 15 residues. The germline V gene encodes CDR1 MDHEN and CDR2 SYDVKM. Trimming removed 5 bases from V and 2 bases from J; junction bases left unmatched: 7.

The rearrangement joins TRBV21-1 to TRBJ1-3; the table's D call, TRBD1, has no DNA check behind it. TRBV21-1 has pseudogene status. This CDR3 comprises 17 residues. The CDR3 region has the DNA TGTGCCAGCAGCAAAGCCGGGACAGGGCGTACGGGAAACACCATATATTTT. It specifies CASSKAGTGRTGNTIYF.

CDR3 loop: CAWSWSNEQFF. DNA of the CDR3: TGTGCCTGGAGTTGGAGCAATGAGCAGTTCTTC. The V and J genes are TRBV30 and TRBJ2-1; D call uncertain. Deletions cut 2 bases from V and 6 bases from J, with 5 bases between. This CDR3 has 11 amino acids. Germline CDR1 GTSNPN, CDR2 SVGIG (reference sequence).

Only a few counts were recorded for this clone. This sequence joins TRBV4-3 and TRBJ2-7; 9 nucleotides align to TRBD2. Germline CDR1 LGHNA, CDR2 YSLEER. Trimming at V came to 3 bases and at J to 2 bases, leaving 8 bases not matched to a gene. This CDR3 contains 16 residues. CDR3 DNA sequence: TGCGCCAGCAGCCAGGCTAGCGGGGTGTCCACCTACGAGCAGTACTTC. This translates into CASSQASGVSTYEQYF.

The chain links TRBV7-9 to TRBJ2-7, with TRBD2 as a possible D gene (6 bases). This CDR3 comprises 14 residues. Germline assignment: CDR1 SEHNR and CDR2 FQNEAQ (reference sequence). The V end was cut by 5 bases, the J end by 2 bases, with 13 bases between. CDR3 DNA sequence: TGTGCCAGCAGCCCCCGCGGGGTAGCCTACGAGCAGTACTTC. This codes for CASSPRGVAYEQYF.